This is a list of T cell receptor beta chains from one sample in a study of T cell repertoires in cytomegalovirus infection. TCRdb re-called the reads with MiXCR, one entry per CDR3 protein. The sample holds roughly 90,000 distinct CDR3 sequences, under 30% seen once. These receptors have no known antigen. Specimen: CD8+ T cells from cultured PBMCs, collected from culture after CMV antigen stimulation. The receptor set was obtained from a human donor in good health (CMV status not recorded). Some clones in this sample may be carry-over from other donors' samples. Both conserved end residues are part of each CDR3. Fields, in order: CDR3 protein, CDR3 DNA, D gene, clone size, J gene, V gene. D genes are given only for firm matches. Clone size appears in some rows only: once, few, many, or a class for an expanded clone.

cdr3_aa: CASSSLAGLTGELFF; cdr3_nt: TGTGCCAGCAGTTCTCTAGCTGGGCTCACCGGGGAGCTGTTTTTT; d_call: .; clone_size: .; j_call: TRBJ2-2; v_call: TRBV27
cdr3_aa: CASRRDGATEAYF; cdr3_nt: TGTGCCAGTAGACGGGACGGGGCCACTGAAGCTTACTTT; d_call: .; clone_size: .; j_call: TRBJ1-1; v_call: TRBV19
cdr3_aa: CASSLKGYDEQYF; cdr3_nt: TGTGCCAGCAGTTTAAAGGGTTATGACGAGCAGTACTTC; d_call: .; clone_size: .; j_call: TRBJ2-7; v_call: TRBV12-3/TRBV12-4
cdr3_aa: CASSSVGTGMDGYTF; cdr3_nt: TGTGCCAGCAGCTCCGTCGGGACAGGGATGGATGGCTACACCTTC; d_call: TRBD1; clone_size: many; j_call: TRBJ1-2; v_call: TRBV5-4
cdr3_aa: CASSLGAGNSPLHF; cdr3_nt: TGTGCCAGCAGTTTAGGCGCGGGGAATTCACCCCTCCACTTT; d_call: .; clone_size: few; j_call: TRBJ1-6; v_call: TRBV27
cdr3_aa: CSASGTGGTEAFF; cdr3_nt: TGCAGCGCATCAGGAACAGGGGGCACTGAAGCTTTCTTT; d_call: TRBD1; clone_size: .; j_call: TRBJ1-1; v_call: TRBV29-1
cdr3_aa: CASSQDRQSNTGELFF; cdr3_nt: TGCGCCAGCAGCCAAGATCGACAGTCGAACACCGGGGAGCTGTTTTTT; d_call: .; clone_size: many; j_call: TRBJ2-2; v_call: TRBV4-3
cdr3_aa: CSVERGGLRGGYTF; cdr3_nt: TGCAGCGTTGAACGGGGGGGGTTGAGAGGTGGCTACACCTTC; d_call: .; clone_size: .; j_call: TRBJ1-2; v_call: TRBV29-1
cdr3_aa: CASSAEGGGGTDTQYF; cdr3_nt: TGTGCCAGCAGCGCTGAGGGAGGGGGCGGCACAGATACGCAGTATTTT; d_call: .; clone_size: .; j_call: TRBJ2-3; v_call: TRBV9
cdr3_aa: CASSKSGGAGNEQFF; cdr3_nt: TGTGCCAGCAGTAAGAGCGGGGGGGCCGGCAATGAGCAGTTCTTC; d_call: TRBD2; clone_size: .; j_call: TRBJ2-1; v_call: TRBV6-4
cdr3_aa: CASKERGEETQYF; cdr3_nt: TGTGCCAGTAAAGAGCGGGGGGAAGAGACCCAGTACTTC; d_call: TRBD2; clone_size: .; j_call: TRBJ2-5; v_call: TRBV19
cdr3_aa: CASSLKGFGGNTIYF; cdr3_nt: TGTGCCAGCAGCTTAAAGGGCTTCGGAGGAAACACCATATATTTT; d_call: .; clone_size: .; j_call: TRBJ1-3; v_call: TRBV7-6
cdr3_aa: CASSFWTSGKETQYF; cdr3_nt: TGTGCCAGCAGCTTCTGGACTAGCGGGAAGGAGACCCAGTACTTC; d_call: TRBD2; clone_size: .; j_call: TRBJ2-5; v_call: TRBV5-4
cdr3_aa: CASSTDWTSGVQVETQYF; cdr3_nt: TGTGCCAGTAGTACCGACTGGACTAGCGGGGTGCAAGTGGAGACCCAGTACTTC; d_call: TRBD2; clone_size: few; j_call: TRBJ2-5; v_call: TRBV19
cdr3_aa: CASSLSPGTGFGEQFF; cdr3_nt: TGTGCCAGCAGTTTATCTCCAGGGACAGGTTTTGGTGAGCAGTTCTTC; d_call: TRBD1; clone_size: many; j_call: TRBJ2-1; v_call: TRBV28
cdr3_aa: CASTHPGQGIGEQFF; cdr3_nt: TGTGCCAGTACGCACCCGGGACAGGGGATCGGTGAGCAGTTCTTC; d_call: TRBD1; clone_size: .; j_call: TRBJ2-1; v_call: TRBV19
cdr3_aa: CASSPPGFGRVDTQYF; cdr3_nt: TGTGCCAGCAGCCCTCCTGGGTTTGGGAGGGTAGATACGCAGTATTTT; d_call: TRBD2; clone_size: .; j_call: TRBJ2-3; v_call: TRBV11-2